The sequence of this TCR beta chain was determined in a study of blood T cell repertoires in COVID-19. Study details: In each case, the material was cDNA or gDNA derived from T cells, B-cell-depleted T cells, or PBMCs.

In the source study's methods: From reference gene primer amplification, estimates of nucleated cell counts were derived. The assay was immunoSEQ multiplex PCR, and TCRdb's table has in-frame clones only and misses some. V, J and clone size are those of that table, while D and trimming were read from the DNA. The sample lists 60,000 or so clones; roughly four fifths were seen once. This clone was counted a single time. Germline CDR1 and CDR2: MNHNS and SASEGT. V was trimmed by 2 bases and J by 0 bases, leaving 17 bases between them. This CDR3 region has 18 residues. The source is a woman over 75 with acute or convalescent COVID-19. The sample consisted of peripheral blood. This rearrangement joins TRBV6-1 to TRBJ2-4; D unresolved. This CDR3 reads CASSEPSAELLAKNIQYF. CDR3 sequence (DNA): TGTGCCAGCAGTGAACCCTCTGCAGAACTACTAGCCAAAAACATTCAGTACTTC.